This T cell receptor beta chain was sequenced during a study of regulatory T cells in long-lasting Graves disease. Study-level results: Favored usage of TRBV28, TRBJ1-2 and TRBJ2-5 was recorded in persistent disease. It was possible that the small sample size reduced accuracy.

In regard to this clonotype: Its target is not known.

The authors built TCR beta libraries using iRepertoire HTBI primers and Arm-PCR of CDR3 regions. Per the authors' pipeline: Identified segments across samples numbered 60 or so TRBV and around 13 TRBJ. A single record per CDR3 protein comes from TCRdb applying MiXCR to the multiplex PCR reads. The V and J calls and clone size come from TCRdb's table, not from the authors' own analysis. The sample contains 400,000 to 500,000 distinct CDR3 sequences, 21% of which appear only once. The CDR3 loop spans 14 amino acids. Between the trimmed V and J ends, which lost 3 bases and 9 bases, there was a span of 16 bases. Indicated time point: persistent/refractory GD, antithyroid drugs over 5 years with positive TRAb. PBMC RNA was the source of the TCR library.

The sequences come from peripheral blood mononuclear cells (PBMCs), collected when the disease was refractory, from a patient treated with antithyroid drugs. The TCR comes from a female donor with Graves disease. The gene calls are TRBV12-3 or TRBV12-4 and TRBJ2-3; possible D gene TRBD1, 6 bases. CDR3 nucleotide sequence: TGTGCCAGCAGTTTGGACAGTCCTCCGCGGACGCAGTATTTT. It yields the protein CASSLDSPPRTQYF.